Here is one T cell receptor beta chain with its context. The antigen is not known. The germline gene is not matched at one end of the junction; a read error may be the cause. These data originate in a study of molecular identifiers for immune sequencing clone quantification. Study findings and constraints: Spike-in Jurkat TCR RNA from a single cell reportedly registered among 950,000 to 1,000,000 naive cells. In CMV-specific effectors, clones above 20 copies held over 98% of molecules; naive, under 1%.

CD8+CD4-CCR7+CD45RA+ sorting gave the naive CD8 T cells. The CDR3 covers 15 residues. Per germline, CDR1 DFQATT and CDR2 SNEGSKA (reference sequence). Previously described methods and listed TCR primers were used for bulk TCR libraries. TCRdb redid the calling of the PCR reads with MiXCR, one entry per CDR3 protein. The sample consists of some 590,000 distinct CDR3 sequences, about 25% of them appearing once. The source of this sequence is a human donor in good health. Some libraries in this study had Jurkat cell RNA spiked in. Material: naive CD8+ T cells from blood, with Jurkat cell RNA spiked in. Subset noted: FACS-sorted CD8+CD4-CCR7+CD45RA+ naive T cells. V and J are TRBV20-1 and TRBJ2-5, with 8 positions matching TRBD1. CDR3 coding DNA: TGCGGTGCTAGCAAGACAGGGGTTGTTAGAGGGACCCAGTACTTC. Protein product: CGASKTGVVRGTQYF.